This T cell receptor (beta chain) was captured in a study of blood T cell repertoires in COVID-19. Background on the study: PBMCs, B-cell-depleted T cells, or T cells were the source of the cDNA or gDNA that made up the material.

Original processing notes: Amplification of reference gene primers was used by the study to estimate nucleated cell counts. Clones were read by immunoSEQ multiplex PCR, and TCRdb kept only the in-frame ones, dropping some. V and J calls and clone size are copied from that table; D and trimming were computed from the DNA. The repertoire holds about 140,000 clones, around nine tenths seen once, with approximately 5.4% in the top ten. To note about this clone: This same CDR3 is encoded by further DNA sequences in the sample.

The length of the CDR3 is 14 residues. Germline-derived CDR1 and CDR2 are MDHEN and SYDVKM. V lost 6 bases to trimming and J lost 1 base; unmatched junction nucleotides: 6. V and J are TRBV28 and TRBJ2-7; TRBD1 matches 7 bases. The TCR comes from a human donor in a cohort sampled during active COVID-19. The specimen was peripheral blood. CDR3 amino acids: CASSTPGQSYEQYF. The CDR3 DNA reads TGTGCCAGCAGCACACCGGGACAGTCCTACGAGCAGTACTTC.